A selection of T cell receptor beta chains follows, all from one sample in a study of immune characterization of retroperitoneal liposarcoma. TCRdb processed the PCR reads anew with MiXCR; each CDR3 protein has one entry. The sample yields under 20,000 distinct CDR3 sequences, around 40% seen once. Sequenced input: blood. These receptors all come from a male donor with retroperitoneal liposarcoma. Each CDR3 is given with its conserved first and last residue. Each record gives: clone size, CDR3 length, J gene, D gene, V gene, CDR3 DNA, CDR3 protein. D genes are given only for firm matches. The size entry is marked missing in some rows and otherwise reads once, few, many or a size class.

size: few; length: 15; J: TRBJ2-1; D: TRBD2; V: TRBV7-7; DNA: TGTGCTAGCAGCCCTCTAGCGGGAGTAGACAATGAGCAGTTCTTC; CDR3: CASSPLAGVDNEQFF
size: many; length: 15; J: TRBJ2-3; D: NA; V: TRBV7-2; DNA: TGTGCCAGCACCCTCGGGGCGGAAGGCACAGATACGCAGTATTTT; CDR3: CASTLGAEGTDTQYF
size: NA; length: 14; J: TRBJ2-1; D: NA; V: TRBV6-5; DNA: TGTGCCAGCAGTTACTCGAGTCGTCAAGAGACCCAGTTCTTC; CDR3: CASSYSSRQETQFF
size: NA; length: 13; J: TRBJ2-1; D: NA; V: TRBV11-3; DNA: TGTGCCAGCAGCGATCGCGGGGACTCCGCTCTGTTCTTC; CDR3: CASSDRGDSALFF
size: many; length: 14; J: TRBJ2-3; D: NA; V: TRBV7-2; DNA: TGTGCCAGCAGCTTCGGATCGGGAGCAGATACGCAGTATTTT; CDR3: CASSFGSGADTQYF
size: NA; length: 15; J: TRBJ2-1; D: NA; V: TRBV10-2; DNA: TGCGCCAGCAGTGGAGGACGGGAGAGAGACCGTGAGCAGTTCTTC; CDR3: CASSGGRERDREQFF
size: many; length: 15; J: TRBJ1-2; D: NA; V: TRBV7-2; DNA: TGTGCCAGCAGCTTAGAGACGGAAGGGCTTCGCGGCTACACCTTC; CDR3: CASSLETEGLRGYTF
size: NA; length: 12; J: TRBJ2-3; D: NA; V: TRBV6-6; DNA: TGTGCCAGCAGTTATAACCAAGAGACCCCGTACTTT; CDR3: CASSYNQETPYF
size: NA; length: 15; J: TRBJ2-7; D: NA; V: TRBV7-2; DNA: TGTGCCAGCAGCCCAGCTCGGACTCATGCCTACGAGCAGTACTTC; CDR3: CASSPARTHAYEQYF
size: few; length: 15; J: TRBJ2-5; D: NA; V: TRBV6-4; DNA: TGTGCCAGCAGTGACTCGATCGCGGGGAACAATGAGCAGTACTTC; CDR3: CASSDSIAGNNEQYF
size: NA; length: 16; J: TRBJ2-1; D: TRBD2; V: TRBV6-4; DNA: TGTGCCAGCAGTGACTCGGCGGGTAGCGGGAGCAATGAGCAGTTCTTC; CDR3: CASSDSAGSGSNEQFF
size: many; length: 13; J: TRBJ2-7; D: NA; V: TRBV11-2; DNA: TGTGCCAGCAGCTTAGCCGGCCAATACGAGCAGTACTTC; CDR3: CASSLAGQYEQYF
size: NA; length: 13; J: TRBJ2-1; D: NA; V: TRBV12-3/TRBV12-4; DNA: TGTGCCAGCAGTTTAGAGGGCGAAGGGACCCAGTTCTTC; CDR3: CASSLEGEGTQFF
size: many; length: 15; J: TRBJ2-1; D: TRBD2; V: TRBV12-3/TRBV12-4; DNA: TGTGCCAGCAGGGGAAGGACTAGCGGGAGGAATGAGCAGTTCTTC; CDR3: CASRGRTSGRNEQFF
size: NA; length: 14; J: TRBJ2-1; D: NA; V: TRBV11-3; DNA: TGTGCCAGCAGCTGGTACAGGGTTTGGGATGAGCAGTTCTTC; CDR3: CASSWYRVWDEQFF
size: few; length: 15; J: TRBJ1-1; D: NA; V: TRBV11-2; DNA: TGTGCCAGCAGCACCCGTCGGTCATCGAACACTGAAGCTTTCTTT; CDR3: CASSTRRSSNTEAFF
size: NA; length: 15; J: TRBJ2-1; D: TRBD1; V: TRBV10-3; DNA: TGTGCCATCAGTGAGATCAGGGGGCGCGATGATGAGCAGTTCTTT; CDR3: CAISEIRGRDDEQFF
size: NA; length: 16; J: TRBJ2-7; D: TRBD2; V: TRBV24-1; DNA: TGTGCCACCAGTGATCGAGGACTAGCGGGAGAGAATGAGCAGTACTTC; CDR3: CATSDRGLAGENEQYF
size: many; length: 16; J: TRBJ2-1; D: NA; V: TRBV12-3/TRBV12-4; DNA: TGTGCCAGCAGTTTAGCGCACGTGGGTGGTTGGGATGAGCAGTTCTTC; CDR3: CASSLAHVGGWDEQFF
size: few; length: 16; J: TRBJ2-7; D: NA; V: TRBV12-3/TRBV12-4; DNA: TGTGCCAGCAGTTTAAGATTCGGGCAGGAGACCGGCGAGCAGTACTTC; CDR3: CASSLRFGQETGEQYF
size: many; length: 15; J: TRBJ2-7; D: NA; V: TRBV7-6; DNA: TGTGCCAGCAGCTTAGGTCTGGCGGGTACCTACGAGCAGTACTTC; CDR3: CASSLGLAGTYEQYF
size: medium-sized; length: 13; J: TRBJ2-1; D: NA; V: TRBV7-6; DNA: TGTGCCAGCAGCACAAAACCAAACTACGAGCAGTTCTTC; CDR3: CASSTKPNYEQFF
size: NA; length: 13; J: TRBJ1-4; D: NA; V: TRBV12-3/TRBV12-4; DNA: TGTGCCAGCAGTTTCGATTCTAATGAAAAACTGTTTTTT; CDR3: CASSFDSNEKLFF
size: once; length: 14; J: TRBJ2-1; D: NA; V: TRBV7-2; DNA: TGTGCCAGCTGGGCTGCGGATATATCGGAGACCCAGTTCTTC; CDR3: CASWAADISETQFF
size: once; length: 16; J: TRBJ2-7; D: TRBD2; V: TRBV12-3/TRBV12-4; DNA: TGTGCCAGCAGTCCTGGGACTAGCGGGAGTCTGAGGGAGCAGTACTTC; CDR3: CASSPGTSGSLREQYF